This note documents a single T cell receptor beta chain sequence. Assignment of participants to cohorts was predicated upon participant-reported clinical history. Either two negative PCRs, clearance, or symptom resolution qualified Cohort 3 donors as recovered. Original handling: From reference gene primer amplification, estimates of nucleated cell counts were derived. Clones were sequenced by immunoSEQ multiplex PCR, and TCRdb holds only the in-frame ones, with some missing. V and J calls and clone size are given by that table; D and trimming were obtained from the DNA. The sample yields about 290,000 clones, roughly 89% seen once. There are 16 residues in the CDR3. Germline V gene sequence: CDR1 LGHNA, CDR2 YNFKEQ. The V and J ends lost 1 base and 2 bases, in that order; junction bases with no gene match: 6. This sample stems from a study of blood T cell repertoires in COVID-19.

This clonotype originated in a woman in her thirties or forties who had recovered from COVID-19. Input material: PBMCs or T cells enriched from blood (not recorded which). The chain carries TRBV4-2 and TRBJ2-7, with 9 bases that match TRBD2. The CDR3 here is CASSQVGAGGAYEQYF. For the CDR3, the DNA is TGTGCCAGCAGCCAAGTGGGAGCGGGGGGTGCCTACGAGCAGTACTTC.